This TCR beta chain was recovered during a study of patients and donors after allogeneic stem cell transplantation. This CDR3 has 14 residues. V shed 0 bases and J shed 3 bases, with 9 bases lying between them. The germline gives CDR1 LGHNA, CDR2 YSLEER. TCRdb redid the calling of the RT-PCR reads with MiXCR, one entry per CDR3 protein. The repertoire has about 960,000 distinct CDR3 sequences, over 15% of them found once; the top ten carry roughly 6%. This TCR was sampled from a human donor who was either an allogeneic HSCT recipient or a stem cell or donor lymphocyte infusion donor (not recorded which). It is not recorded whose cells these are; they may come from a transplant donor. The sample was blood, either unsorted or a sorted T cell fraction (not recorded which). This rearrangement joins TRBV4-3 to TRBJ2-7; a weak D match, TRBD2 (6 bases). The CDR3 loop reads CASSQDEGGYEQYF. In nucleotides, the CDR3 is TGCGCCAGCAGCCAAGACGAGGGAGGCTACGAGCAGTACTTC.